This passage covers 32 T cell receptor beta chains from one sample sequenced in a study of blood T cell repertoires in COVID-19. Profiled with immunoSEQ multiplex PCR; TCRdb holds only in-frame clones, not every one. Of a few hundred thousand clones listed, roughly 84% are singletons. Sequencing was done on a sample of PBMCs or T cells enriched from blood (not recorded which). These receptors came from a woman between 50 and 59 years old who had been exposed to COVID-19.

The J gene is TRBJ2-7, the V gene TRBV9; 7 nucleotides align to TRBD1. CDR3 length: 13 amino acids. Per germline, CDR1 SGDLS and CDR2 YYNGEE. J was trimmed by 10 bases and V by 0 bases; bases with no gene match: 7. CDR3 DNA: TGTGCCAGCAGCGTAGATAAGGGGGCGGTACAGTACTTC. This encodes CASSVDKGAVQYF.

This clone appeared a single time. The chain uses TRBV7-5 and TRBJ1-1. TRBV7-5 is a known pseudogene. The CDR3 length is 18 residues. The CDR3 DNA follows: TGTGTCAGAAGCTTAGCGTTAGCCAGGGAGGTGTTTTGCACTGAAGCTTTCTTT. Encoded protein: CVRSLALAREVFCTEAFF.

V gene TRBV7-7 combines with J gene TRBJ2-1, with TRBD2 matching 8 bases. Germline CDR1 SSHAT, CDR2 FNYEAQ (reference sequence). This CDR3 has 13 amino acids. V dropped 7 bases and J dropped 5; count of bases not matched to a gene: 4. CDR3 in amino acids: CASKSSGDNEQFF. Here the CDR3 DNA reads TGTGCCAGCAAGAGTAGCGGGGACAATGAGCAGTTCTTC. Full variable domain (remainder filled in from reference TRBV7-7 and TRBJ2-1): GAGVSQSPRYKVTKRGQDVTLRCDPISSHATLYWYQQALGQGPEFLTYFNYEAQPDKSGLPSDRFSAERPEGSISTLTIQRTEQRDSAMYRCASKSSGDNEQFFGPGTRLTVL.

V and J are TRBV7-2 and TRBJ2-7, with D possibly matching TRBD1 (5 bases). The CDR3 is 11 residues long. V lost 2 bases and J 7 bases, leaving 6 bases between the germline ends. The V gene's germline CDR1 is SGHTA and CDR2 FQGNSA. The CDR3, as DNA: TGTGCCAGCAGCTTAAGGACAGAGCAGTACTTC. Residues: CASSLRTEQYF.

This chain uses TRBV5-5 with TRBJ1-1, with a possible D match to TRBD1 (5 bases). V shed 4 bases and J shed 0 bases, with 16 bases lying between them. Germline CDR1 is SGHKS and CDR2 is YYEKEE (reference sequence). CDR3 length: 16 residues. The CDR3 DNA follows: TGTGCCAGCAGCCCGCGGGGCGGATTCATGAACACTGAAGCTTTCTTT. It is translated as CASSPRGGFMNTEAFF.

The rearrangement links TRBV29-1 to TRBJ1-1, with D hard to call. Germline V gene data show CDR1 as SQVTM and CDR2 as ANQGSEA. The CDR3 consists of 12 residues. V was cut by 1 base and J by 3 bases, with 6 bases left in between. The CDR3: CSVEGGDTEAFF. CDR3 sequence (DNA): TGCAGCGTTGAAGGAGGTGACACTGAAGCTTTCTTT. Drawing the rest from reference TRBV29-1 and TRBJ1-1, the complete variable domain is SAVISQKPSRDICQRGTSLTIQCQVDSQVTMMFWYRQQPGQSLTLIATANQGSEATYESGFVIDKFPISRPNLTFSTLTVSNMSPEDSSIYLCSVEGGDTEAFFGQGTRLTVV.

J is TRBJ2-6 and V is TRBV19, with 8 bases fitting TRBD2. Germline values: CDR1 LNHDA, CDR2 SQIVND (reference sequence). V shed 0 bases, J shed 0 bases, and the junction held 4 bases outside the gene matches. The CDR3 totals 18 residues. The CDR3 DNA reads TGTGCCAGTAGTATAGAGGGCGGGGGGCCCTCTGGGGCCAACGTCCTGACTTTC. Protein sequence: CASSIEGGGPSGANVLTF.

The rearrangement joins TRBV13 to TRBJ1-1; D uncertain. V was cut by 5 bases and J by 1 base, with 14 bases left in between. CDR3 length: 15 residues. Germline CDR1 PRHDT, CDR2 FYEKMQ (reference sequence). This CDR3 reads CASSLPSEGNTEAFF. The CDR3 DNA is TGTGCCAGCAGCCTCCCGTCAGAGGGGAACACTGAAGCTTTCTTT.

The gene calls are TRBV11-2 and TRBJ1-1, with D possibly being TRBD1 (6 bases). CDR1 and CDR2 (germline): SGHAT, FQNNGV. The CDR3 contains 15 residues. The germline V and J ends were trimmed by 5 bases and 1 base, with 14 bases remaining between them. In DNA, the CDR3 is TGTGCCAGCAGCCCCGAGGGACAAAGGAACACTGAAGCTTTCTTT. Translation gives CASSPEGQRNTEAFF.

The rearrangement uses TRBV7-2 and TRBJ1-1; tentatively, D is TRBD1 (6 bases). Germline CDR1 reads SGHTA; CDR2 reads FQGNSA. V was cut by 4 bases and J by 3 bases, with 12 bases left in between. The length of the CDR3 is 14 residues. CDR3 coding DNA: TGTGCCAGCAGCTCACCAGGGGCTGACACTGAAGCTTTCTTT. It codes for CASSSPGADTEAFF.

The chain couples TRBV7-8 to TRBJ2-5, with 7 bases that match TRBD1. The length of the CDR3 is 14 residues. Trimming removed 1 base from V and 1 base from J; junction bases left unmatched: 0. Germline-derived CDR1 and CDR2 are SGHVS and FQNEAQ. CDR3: CASSLGDSQETQYF. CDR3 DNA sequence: TGTGCCAGCAGCTTAGGGGACAGCCAAGAGACCCAGTACTTC.

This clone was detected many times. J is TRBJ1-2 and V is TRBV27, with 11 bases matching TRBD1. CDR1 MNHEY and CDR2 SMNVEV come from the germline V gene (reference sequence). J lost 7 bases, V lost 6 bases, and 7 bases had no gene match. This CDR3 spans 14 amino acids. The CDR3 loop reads CASSPDRGQAGYTF. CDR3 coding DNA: TGTGCCAGCAGCCCGGACAGGGGGCAAGCTGGCTACACCTTC.

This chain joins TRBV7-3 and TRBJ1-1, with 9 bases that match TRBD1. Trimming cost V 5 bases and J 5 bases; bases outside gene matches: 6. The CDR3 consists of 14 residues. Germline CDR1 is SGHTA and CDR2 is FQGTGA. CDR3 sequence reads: CASSLRDRVTEAFF. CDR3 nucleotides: TGTGCCAGCAGCCTCCGGGACAGGGTTACTGAAGCTTTCTTT.

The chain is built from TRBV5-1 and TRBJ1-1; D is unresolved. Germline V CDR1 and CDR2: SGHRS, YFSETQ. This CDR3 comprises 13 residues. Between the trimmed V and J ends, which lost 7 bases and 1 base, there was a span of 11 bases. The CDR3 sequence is CASRPSGNTEAFF. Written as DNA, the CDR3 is TGCGCCAGCCGTCCCTCGGGGAACACTGAAGCTTTCTTT.

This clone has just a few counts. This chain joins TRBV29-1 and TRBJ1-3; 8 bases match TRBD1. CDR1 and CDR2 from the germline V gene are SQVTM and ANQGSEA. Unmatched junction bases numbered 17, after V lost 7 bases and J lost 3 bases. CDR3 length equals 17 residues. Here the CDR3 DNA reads TGCAGCGCCGCGCGGGGAGCAGGACAGGGTTTTGGAAACACCATATATTTT. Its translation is CSAARGAGQGFGNTIYF. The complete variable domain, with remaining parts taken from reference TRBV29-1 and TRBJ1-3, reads SAVISQKPSRDICQRGTSLTIQCQVDSQVTMMFWYRQQPGQSLTLIATANQGSEATYESGFVIDKFPISRPNLTFSTLTVSNMSPEDSSIYLCSAARGAGQGFGNTIYFGEGSWLTVV.

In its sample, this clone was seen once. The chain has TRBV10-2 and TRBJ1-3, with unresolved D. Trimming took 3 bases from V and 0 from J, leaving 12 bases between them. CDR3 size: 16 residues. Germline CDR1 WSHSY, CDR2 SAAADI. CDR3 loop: CASSEQPPGSGNTIYF. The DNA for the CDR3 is TGCGCCAGCAGTGAACAGCCCCCCGGCTCTGGAAACACCATATATTTT.

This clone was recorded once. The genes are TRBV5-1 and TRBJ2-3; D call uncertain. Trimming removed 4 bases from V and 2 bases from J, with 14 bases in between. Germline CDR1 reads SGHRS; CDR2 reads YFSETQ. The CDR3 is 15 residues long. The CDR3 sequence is CASSIGDRDTDTQYF. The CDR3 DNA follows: TGCGCCAGCAGCATTGGAGACCGTGACACAGATACGCAGTATTTT.

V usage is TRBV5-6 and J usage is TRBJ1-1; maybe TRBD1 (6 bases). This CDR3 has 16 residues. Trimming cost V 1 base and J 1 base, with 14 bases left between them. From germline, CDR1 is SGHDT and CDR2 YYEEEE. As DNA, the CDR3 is TGTGCCAGCAGCTTGTCGACAGGCCTAGGGAACACTGAAGCTTTCTTT. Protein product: CASSLSTGLGNTEAFF.

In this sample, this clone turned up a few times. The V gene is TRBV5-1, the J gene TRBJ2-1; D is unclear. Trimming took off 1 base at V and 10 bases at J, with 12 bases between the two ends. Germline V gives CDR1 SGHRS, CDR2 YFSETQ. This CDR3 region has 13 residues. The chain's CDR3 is CASSLRQGSEQFF. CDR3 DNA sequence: TGCGCCAGCAGCTTGCGCCAAGGTAGCGAGCAGTTCTTC.

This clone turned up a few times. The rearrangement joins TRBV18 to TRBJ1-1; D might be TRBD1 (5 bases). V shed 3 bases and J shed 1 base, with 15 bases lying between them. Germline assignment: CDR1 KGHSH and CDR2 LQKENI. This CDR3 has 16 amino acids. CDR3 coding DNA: TGTGCCAGCTCACCCGACCCGGGTGGGGCGAACACTGAAGCTTTCTTT. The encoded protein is CASSPDPGGANTEAFF.

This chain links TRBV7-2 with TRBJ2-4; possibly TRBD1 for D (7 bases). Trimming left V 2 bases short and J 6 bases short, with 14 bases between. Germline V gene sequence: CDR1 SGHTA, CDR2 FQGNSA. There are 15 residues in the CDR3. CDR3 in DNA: TGTGCCAGCAGCTTACCCCAGGGGGGAAGAAACATTCAGTACTTC. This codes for CASSLPQGGRNIQYF.

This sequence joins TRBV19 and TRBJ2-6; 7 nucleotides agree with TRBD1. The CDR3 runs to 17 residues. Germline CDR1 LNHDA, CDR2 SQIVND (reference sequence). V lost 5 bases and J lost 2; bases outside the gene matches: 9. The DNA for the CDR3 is TGTGCCAGTAGTCCATGGACAGGCCCAACTGGGGCCAACGTCCTGACTTTC. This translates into CASSPWTGPTGANVLTF.

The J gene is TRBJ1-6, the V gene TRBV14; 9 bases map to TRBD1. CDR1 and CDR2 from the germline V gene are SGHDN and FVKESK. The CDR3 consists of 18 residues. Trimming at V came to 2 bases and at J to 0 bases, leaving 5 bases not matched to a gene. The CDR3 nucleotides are TGTGCCAGCAGCCAACGAACAGGGGGCGGCTCCTATAATTCACCCCTCCACTTT. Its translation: CASSQRTGGGSYNSPLHF.

The chain's CDR3 is CASSYVARQETQYF. The CDR3 DNA sequence: TGTGCCAGCAGTTATGTGGCTAGGCAAGAGACCCAGTACTTC. The genes are TRBV6-2 or TRBV6-3 and TRBJ2-5, with D unclear. The V gene's germline CDR1 is MNHEY and CDR2 SVGEGT. The CDR3 is made up of 14 amino acids. The V gene lost 3 bases and the J gene lost 2 bases, with 10 bases spanning the gap.

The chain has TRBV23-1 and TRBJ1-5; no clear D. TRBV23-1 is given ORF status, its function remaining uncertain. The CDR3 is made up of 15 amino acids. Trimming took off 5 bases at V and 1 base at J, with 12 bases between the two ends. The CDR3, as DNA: TGCGCCAGCAGTGTGAACGGGAGGAGCAATCAGCCCCAGCATTTT. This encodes CASSVNGRSNQPQHF.

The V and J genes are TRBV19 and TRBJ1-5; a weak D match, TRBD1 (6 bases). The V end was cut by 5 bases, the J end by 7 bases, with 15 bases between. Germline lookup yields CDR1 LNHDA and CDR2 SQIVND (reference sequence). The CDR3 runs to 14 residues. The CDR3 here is CASSGAGAIQPQHF. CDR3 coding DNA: TGTGCCAGTAGTGGGGCGGGGGCGATCCAGCCCCAGCATTTT. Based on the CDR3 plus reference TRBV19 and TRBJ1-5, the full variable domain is DGGITQSPKYLFRKEGQNVTLSCEQNLNHDAMYWYRQDPGQGLRLIYYSQIVNDFQKGDIAEGYSVSREKKESFPLTVTSAQKNPTAFYLCASSGAGAIQPQHFGDGTRLSIL.

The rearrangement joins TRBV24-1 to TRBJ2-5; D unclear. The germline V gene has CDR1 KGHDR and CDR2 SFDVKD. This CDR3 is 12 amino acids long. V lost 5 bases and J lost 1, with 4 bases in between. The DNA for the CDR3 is TGTGCCACCAGTGTCAGCCAAGAGACCCAGTACTTC. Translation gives CATSVSQETQYF.

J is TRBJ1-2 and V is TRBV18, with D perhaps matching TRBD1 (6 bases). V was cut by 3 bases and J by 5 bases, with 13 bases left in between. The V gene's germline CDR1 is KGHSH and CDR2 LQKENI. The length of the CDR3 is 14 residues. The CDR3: CASSPLDSDYGYTF. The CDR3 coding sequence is TGTGCCAGCTCACCGTTGGACAGTGATTATGGCTACACCTTC.

The CDR3 region has the DNA TGTGCCAGCAGCCAAGAGGGACGGACTAATGGCTACACCTTC. This sequence encodes CASSQEGRTNGYTF. The chain employs TRBV3-1 (or the pseudogene TRBV3-2) and TRBJ1-2, with D perhaps matching TRBD1 (5 bases). This CDR3 is built from 14 residues. The germline CDR1 and CDR2 sequences are LGHDT and YNNKEL (reference sequence). V was clipped by 0 bases and J by 6 bases, with 11 bases between them.

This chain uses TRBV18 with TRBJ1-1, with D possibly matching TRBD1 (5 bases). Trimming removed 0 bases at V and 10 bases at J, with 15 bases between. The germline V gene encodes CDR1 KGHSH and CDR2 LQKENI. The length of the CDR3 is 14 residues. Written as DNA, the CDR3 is TGTGCCAGCTCACCACCCGGACGGGGACTTTTAGCTTTCTTT. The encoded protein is CASSPPGRGLLAFF.

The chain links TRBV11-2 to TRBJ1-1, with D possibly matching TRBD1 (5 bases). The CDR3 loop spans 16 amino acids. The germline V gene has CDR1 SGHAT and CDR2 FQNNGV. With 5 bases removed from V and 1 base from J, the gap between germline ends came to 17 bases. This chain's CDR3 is CASSPRYGGGNTEAFF. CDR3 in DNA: TGTGCCAGCAGCCCCCGCTATGGCGGGGGGAACACTGAAGCTTTCTTT.

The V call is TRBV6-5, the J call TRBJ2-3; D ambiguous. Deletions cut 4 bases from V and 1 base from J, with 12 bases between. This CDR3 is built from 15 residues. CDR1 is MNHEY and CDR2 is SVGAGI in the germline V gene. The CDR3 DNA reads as TGTGCCAGCAGTTTCGAGGTCATGGGCACAGATACGCAGTATTTT. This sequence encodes CASSFEVMGTDTQYF.